Described below is a single TCR beta chain sequence and its context. The CDR3 contains 14 residues. V lost 6 bases and J lost 4; bases outside the gene matches: 6. These data are taken from a study of preoperative IRX-2 immunotherapy in early breast cancer. Clones were sequenced by immunoSEQ multiplex PCR, and TCRdb holds only the in-frame ones, with some missing. The data hold under 40,000 clones, with around 92% observed a single time. Treatment noted: preoperative locoregional IRX-2 cytokine immunotherapy. Patients received preoperative, locoregional IRX-2 cytokine immunotherapy in a phase Ib study.

The source of this sequence is a human donor with breast cancer. The chain employs TRBV7-1 and TRBJ2-1; 7 bases match TRBD1. TRBV7-1 is identified as an open reading frame with a role that is uncertain. This specimen consisted of tumor tissue, obtained after IRX-2 immunotherapy. CDR3 bases: TGTGCCAGCAGACCTCCACAGGGGTACAATGAGCAGTTCTTC. Translated: CASRPPQGYNEQFF.